A single sample gave rise to the 19 T cell receptor beta chains below, sequenced in a study of blood T cell repertoires in COVID-19. The assay was immunoSEQ multiplex PCR, and TCRdb's table has in-frame clones only and misses some. This table has about 140,000 clones, around 79% appearing once. The sequenced sample was peripheral blood. The receptors derive from a man in his fifties or sixties with active or convalescent COVID-19.

The chain couples TRBV6-6 to TRBJ1-2, with D possibly TRBD1 on 6 matching bases. Trimming removed 7 bases at V and 1 base at J, with 16 bases between. The V gene's germline CDR1 is MNHNY and CDR2 SVGAGI (reference sequence). CDR3 length equals 15 residues. The CDR3, as DNA: TGTGCCAGCAACTCACAGGGTACTATTAACTATGGCTACACCTTC. Amino acid sequence: CASNSQGTINYGYTF.

The chain couples TRBV5-1 to TRBJ1-2; no definite D call. CDR3 size: 13 residues. Germline values: CDR1 SGHRS, CDR2 YFSETQ. The V end was cut by 3 bases, the J end by 6 bases, with 12 bases between. For the CDR3, the DNA is TGCGCCAGCAGCTCGGAACCGGGAAATGGCTACACCTTC. Translating it yields CASSSEPGNGYTF.

This clone was detected many times. The chain couples TRBV7-9 to TRBJ2-7, with TRBD2 matching over 10 bases. CDR3 length equals 14 residues. J was trimmed by 4 bases and V by 4 bases; bases with no gene match: 4. CDR1 is SEHNR, CDR2 FQNEAQ, per germline (reference sequence). The CDR3 protein is CASSSSGRSYEQYF. The CDR3 DNA sequence: TGTGCCAGCAGCTCTAGCGGGAGAAGTTACGAGCAGTACTTC. Complete variable domain (other parts from reference TRBV7-9 and TRBJ2-7): DTGVSQNPRHKITKRGQNVTFRCDPISEHNRLYWYRQTLGQGPEFLTYFQNEAQLEKSRLLSDRFSAERPKGSFSTLEIQRTEQGDSAMYLCASSSSGRSYEQYFGPGTRLTVT.

The gene calls are TRBV14 and TRBJ2-7; D call uncertain. Germline lookup yields CDR1 SGHDN and CDR2 FVKESK. V shed 0 bases and J shed 1 base, with 7 bases lying between them. The length of the CDR3 is 14 residues. The CDR3: CASSQDSESYEQYF. CDR3 coding DNA: TGTGCCAGCAGCCAAGATTCAGAATCCTACGAGCAGTACTTC. Full variable domain (missing parts from reference TRBV14 and TRBJ2-7): EAGVTQFPSHSVIEKGQTVTLRCDPISGHDNLYWYRRVMGKEIKFLLHFVKESKQDESGMPNNRFLAERTGGTYSTLKVQPAELEDSGVYFCASSQDSESYEQYFGPGTRLTVT.

V and J are TRBV5-8 and TRBJ2-7, with D maybe TRBD2 (5 bases). CDR1 and CDR2 from the germline V gene are SGHTS and YDEGEE. This CDR3 spans 13 amino acids. Trimming cost V 1 base and J 2 bases, with 7 bases left between them. DNA of the CDR3: TGTGCCAGCAGCTTGCGGGGAACCTACGAGCAGTACTTC. This translates into CASSLRGTYEQYF.

This chain uses TRBV3-1 (or the pseudogene TRBV3-2) with TRBJ2-6; TRBD1 agrees at 7 bases. The V gene end was trimmed by 3 bases and the J gene end by 1 base; junction bases not matched to a gene: 3. CDR1 and CDR2 (germline): LGHDT, YNNKEL (reference sequence). This CDR3 spans 16 amino acids. In nucleotides, the CDR3 is TGTGCCAGCAGCCATCCCAGGGGGTCTGGGGCCAACGTCCTGACTTTC. It specifies CASSHPRGSGANVLTF.

The rearrangement links TRBV24-1 to TRBJ2-1, with 7 bases fitting TRBD2. The germline CDR1 and CDR2 sequences are KGHDR and SFDVKD. This CDR3 has 15 amino acids. After removal of 0 bases from V and 7 bases from J, the junction contained 5 bases not matched to a gene. The DNA for the CDR3 is TGTGCCACCAGTGATTTGTGGGAGGGCCGGAATGAGCAGTTCTTC. As protein: CATSDLWEGRNEQFF.

V gene TRBV5-1 combines with J gene TRBJ2-2; 11 positions agree with TRBD1. The CDR3 sequence is 15 residues long. From germline, CDR1 is SGHRS and CDR2 YFSETQ. J lost 5 bases, V lost 4 bases, and 4 bases had no gene match. The CDR3 sequence is CASSRTGGGTGELFF. The CDR3 nucleotides are TGCGCCAGCAGCCGGACAGGGGGCGGGACCGGGGAGCTGTTTTTT.

The chain links TRBV27 to TRBJ1-4; 7 nucleotides agree with TRBD1. The CDR3 extends over 16 amino acids. Trimming took 5 bases from V and 3 from J; bases not matched to a gene: 9. Germline CDR1 is MNHEY and CDR2 is SMNVEV (reference sequence). This CDR3 reads CASSSLEGAANEKLFF. DNA of the CDR3: TGTGCCAGCAGTAGCCTAGAGGGGGCTGCTAATGAAAAACTGTTTTTT.

V is TRBV13 and J is TRBJ1-1; tentatively, D is TRBD1 (6 bases). The germline gives CDR1 PRHDT, CDR2 FYEKMQ (reference sequence). Trimming took off 5 bases at V and 8 bases at J, with 21 bases between the two ends. This CDR3 is 15 amino acids long. CDR3 coding DNA: TGTGCCAGCAGCGGCAGACAGGCGCTTACAATCGAAGCTTTCTTT. The encoded protein is CASSGRQALTIEAFF.

This clone occurred a few times. DNA of the CDR3: TGCGCCAGCAGCCAAGAATGGGGCCGCTCCTACAATGAGCAGTTCTTC. It codes for CASSQEWGRSYNEQFF. The V and J genes are TRBV4-1 and TRBJ2-1, with a possible D match to TRBD1 (5 bases). V lost 0 bases, J lost 0 bases, and 9 bases lay in between. The CDR3 loop spans 16 amino acids. Looked up from germline, CDR1 is MGHRA and CDR2 is YSYEKL.

The rearrangement joins TRBV28 to TRBJ2-1, with 14 positions matching TRBD2. The V segment lost 5 bases and the J segment 1 base; nucleotides outside the gene matches: 7. CDR3 size: 18 residues. Germline lookup yields CDR1 MDHEN and CDR2 SYDVKM. This CDR3 reads CASSGLAGGRGSYNEQFF. The CDR3 nucleotides are TGTGCCAGCAGTGGACTAGCGGGAGGCAGGGGTTCCTACAATGAGCAGTTCTTC.

The chain recombines TRBV9 with TRBJ1-4; no reliable D call. Deletions cut 3 bases from V and 0 bases from J, with 9 bases between. The CDR3 contains 15 residues. CDR1 is SGDLS and CDR2 is YYNGEE in the germline V gene. The CDR3 DNA reads as TGTGCCAGCAGCGCTCGAGATTCAACTAATGAAAAACTGTTTTTT. Amino acid sequence: CASSARDSTNEKLFF.

With respect to this clone: A junction boundary mismatches the germline segment, possibly from a read error. This CDR3 reads CASSRDSPPDTQYF. DNA for the CDR3: TGTGCTAGCAGCCGGGACAGCCCCCCAGATACGCAGTATTTT. The chain carries TRBV7-7 and TRBJ2-3, with TRBD1 matching 7 bases. The CDR3 runs 14 residues. Per the germline V gene, CDR1 is SSHAT and CDR2 is FNYEAQ (reference sequence).

This clone was counted a single time. V and J are TRBV27 and TRBJ2-1; TRBD2 matches 12 bases. CDR3 length: 20 residues. Germline trimming cut 6 bases from V and 0 bases from J; bases unmatched to any gene: 15. The germline V gene has CDR1 MNHEY and CDR2 SMNVEV (reference sequence). CDR3 nucleotide sequence: TGTGCCAGCAGGCCCACAACTACTAGCGGGGGGACCCGCTCCTACAATGAGCAGTTCTTC. Protein: CASRPTTTSGGTRSYNEQFF.

This chain uses TRBV19 with TRBJ1-1, with a weak D call TRBD1 (5 bases). The germline V gene has CDR1 LNHDA and CDR2 SQIVND (reference sequence). V dropped 7 bases and J dropped 5 bases, with 17 bases sitting between them. The CDR3 is 14 amino acids. In nucleotides, the CDR3 is TGTGCCAGTACCCCTGGGAGGGGATGGACTGAAGCTTTCTTT. This gives the protein CASTPGRGWTEAFF.

The chain recombines TRBV7-8 with TRBJ2-3; possible D gene TRBD2, 6 bases. V was shortened by 4 bases and J by 6 bases, with 14 bases between the two germline ends. CDR1 and CDR2 (germline): SGHVS, FQNEAQ. The CDR3 loop spans 14 amino acids. This CDR3 reads CASSWGGGRDTQYF. DNA of the CDR3: TGTGCCAGCAGCTGGGGAGGAGGGCGTGATACGCAGTATTTT.

This clone was seen only a few times. J is TRBJ2-1 and V is TRBV27; D perhaps matches TRBD2 (5 bases). Germline V gene lookup returns CDR1 MNHEY and CDR2 SMNVEV (reference sequence). The CDR3 covers 13 residues. V was clipped by 6 bases and J by 5 bases, with 11 bases between them. The CDR3, as DNA: TGTGCCAGCAGGGACTTCTCGGACAATGAGCAGTTCTTC. The encoded protein is CASRDFSDNEQFF.

The chain carries TRBV29-1 and TRBJ2-1, with 7 bases fitting TRBD1. The V gene's germline CDR1 is SQVTM and CDR2 ANQGSEA. The CDR3 consists of 14 residues. The CDR3 here is CSAKDDRVDNEQFF. The CDR3 bases are TGCAGTGCGAAAGACGACAGGGTGGACAATGAGCAGTTCTTC.